The clone carrying this T cell receptor beta chain was counted at least ten times. The antigen remains undetermined. These data come from a study of T cells in Graves' hyperthyroidism and ophthalmopathy. CDR3 length: 12 amino acids. The V and J ends lost 5 bases and 8 bases respectively, with 12 bases between them. Germline CDR1 and CDR2: SGHAT and FQNNGV. Uncontrolled infection, other autoimmune disease, pregnancy or lactation excluded patients. PBMCs were derived from around 10 ml fresh peripheral blood. Study-level points and caveats: Ophthalmopathy and stable hyperthyroidism were separated by a 13 V-J model.

Amplification yielded TCR beta CDR3 regions, with RNA transcripts as the source. The primer set for the first-round RT-PCR of the TCR CDR3 was HTBI. Each CDR3 protein is one row after TCRdb ran MiXCR on the multiplex PCR reads. This sample has fewer than 350,000 distinct CDR3 sequences, with roughly 18% found just once. The TCR comes from a woman between 50 and 59 years old with Graves' hyperthyroidism. Sequenced sample: blood. The rearrangement uses TRBV11-2 and TRBJ1-1; D not resolved. CDR3 bases: TGTGCCAGCAGCCTCAATGGCGGGGAAGCTTTCTTT. Protein product: CASSLNGGEAFF.